This T cell receptor (delta chain) was obtained from a study of Vδ1+ human thymocytes. Points from the study as a whole: TRD repertoires were essentially private, unlike widely shared TRG clonotypes. Bulk repertoire data may be misinterpreted because of unexpected Vdelta2 sequences. Thymic TRG and TRD repertoires appeared highly polyclonal, with Gaussian CDR3 length distributions.

This clone was picked up a small number of times. Its antigen is currently unknown. RNA was extracted from the cells and then reverse transcribed. Pooled V-gene forward primers with one constant-region reverse primer generated the CDR3 amplicons by multiplex PCR. TCRdb re-identified clones in the multiplex PCR reads via CATT. The sample holds about 75,000 delta-chain clones, 30% to 40% seen once. The trim removed 2 bases at V and 0 bases at J, leaving 22 bases unmatched. Germline V gene lookup returns CDR1 TSWWSYY and CDR2 QGS. This CDR3 contains 22 residues. The receptor was derived from a boy under two years old who had congenital heart surgery. V and J are TRDV1 and TRDJ1, with 9 positions matching TRDD3. Sequencing was performed on Vdelta1+ gamma-delta thymocytes from the thymus. Documented subset: FACS-sorted CD3+ TCRalphabeta- TCRVdelta1+ TCRVdelta2- thymocytes. The CDR3 sequence: CALGETLLLILGEYPYTDKLIF. In nucleotides, the CDR3 is TGTGCTCTTGGGGAAACCCTCCTACTTATACTGGGGGAGTATCCGTACACCGATAAACTCATCTTT.